The source of this TCR beta chain is a study of low-dose radiotherapy and immunotherapy resistance in tumors. Background on the study: Treatment of Cohort 2 consisted of 1 Gy per fraction every two weeks, amounting to 13 Gy over 26 weeks. From cycle 1 day 1, patients took oral aspirin 300 mg every day for four cycles.

Primers targeting TRAV and TRBV primed first-strand cDNA, covering alpha and beta chains. With a constant-region primer and a V-primer adapter, TCRs were subjected to around 20 PCR cycles of amplification. TCRdb processed the reads anew with MiXCR; each CDR3 protein has one entry. Of 40,000 or so distinct CDR3 sequences in the sample, 25% to 40% were seen once. Regarding time point: before trial treatment. This clonotype was seen repeatedly, ten times or more. The germline CDR1 and CDR2 sequences are MNHEY and SVGEGT. The CDR3 covers 17 residues. Deletions cut 6 bases from V and 0 bases from J, with 18 bases between.

The V gene is TRBV6-2 or TRBV6-3, the J gene TRBJ2-1; D perhaps matches TRBD2 (5 bases). The material was PBMCs, obtained before treatment. The origin of this receptor is a male donor with gallbladder cancer. The CDR3 bases are TGTGCCAGCAGCGAATACACGACGGGGTTCTCCTACAATGAGCAGTTCTTC. Translation gives CASSEYTTGFSYNEQFF.